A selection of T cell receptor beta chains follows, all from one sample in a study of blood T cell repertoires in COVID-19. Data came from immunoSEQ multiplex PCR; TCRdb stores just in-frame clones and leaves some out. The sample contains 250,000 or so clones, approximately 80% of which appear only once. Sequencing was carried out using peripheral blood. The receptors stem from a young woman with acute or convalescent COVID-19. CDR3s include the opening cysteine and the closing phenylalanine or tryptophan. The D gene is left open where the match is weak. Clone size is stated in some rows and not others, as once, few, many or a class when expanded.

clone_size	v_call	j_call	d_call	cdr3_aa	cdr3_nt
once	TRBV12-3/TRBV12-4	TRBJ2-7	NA	CASSFARVYEQYF	TGTGCCAGCAGTTTTGCTCGGGTCTACGAGCAGTACTTC
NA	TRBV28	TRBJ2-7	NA	CASSFPEAQASRSYEQYF	TGTGCCAGCAGTTTCCCGGAGGCCCAGGCGTCTCGCTCCTACGAGCAGTACTTC
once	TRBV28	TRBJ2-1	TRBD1	CASSQTGVNEQFF	TGTGCCAGCAGTCAGACAGGGGTCAATGAGCAGTTCTTC
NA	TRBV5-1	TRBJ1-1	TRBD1	CASSLVRQGFEGAEAFF	TGCGCCAGCAGCTTGGTGAGACAGGGTTTTGAGGGGGCTGAAGCTTTCTTT
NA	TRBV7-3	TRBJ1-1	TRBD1	CASSRDRGTEAFF	TGTGCCAGCAGCAGAGACAGGGGCACTGAAGCTTTCTTT
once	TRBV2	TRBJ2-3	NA	CASSGGVGQITDTQYF	TGTGCCAGCAGCGGAGGGGTGGGGCAGATCACAGATACGCAGTATTTT
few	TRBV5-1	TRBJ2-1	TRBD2	CASNRLAGGPNEQFF	TGCGCCAGCAACCGTCTAGCGGGAGGGCCCAATGAGCAGTTCTTC
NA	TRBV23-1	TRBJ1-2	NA	CASSQIDRYRNYGYTF	TGCGCCAGCAGTCAGATAGACAGATACCGTAACTATGGCTACACCTTC
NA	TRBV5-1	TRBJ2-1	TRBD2	CASSPLAGTEQFF	TGCGCCAGCAGCCCGCTAGCGGGAACTGAGCAGTTCTTC
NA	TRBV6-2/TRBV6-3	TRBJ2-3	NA	CASSPGDTSTDTQYF	TGTGCCAGCAGTCCAGGGGACACTAGCACAGATACGCAGTATTTT
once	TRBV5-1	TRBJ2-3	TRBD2	CASRPGLAGVVTQYF	TGCGCCAGCAGGCCGGGACTAGCGGGAGTAGTTACGCAGTATTTT
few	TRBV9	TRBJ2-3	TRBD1	CASSPRPGQNGFMDTQYF	TGTGCCAGCAGCCCAAGACCGGGACAGAATGGGTTTATGGATACGCAGTATTTT
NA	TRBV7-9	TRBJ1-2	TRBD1	CASSWTGKDYGYTF	TGTGCCAGCAGCTGGACAGGGAAGGACTATGGCTACACCTTC
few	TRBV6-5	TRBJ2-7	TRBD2	CASMTGGSSYEQYF	TGTGCCAGCATGACGGGGGGGAGCTCCTACGAGCAGTACTTC
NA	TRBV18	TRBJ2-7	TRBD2	CASSPQDGRASYEQYF	TGTGCCAGCTCACCACAGGACGGGAGGGCTTCCTACGAGCAGTACTTC
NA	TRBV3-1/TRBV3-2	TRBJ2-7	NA	CASSPLTTGGAYEQYF	TGTGCCAGCAGCCCTCTCACCACAGGGGGGGCTTACGAGCAGTACTTC
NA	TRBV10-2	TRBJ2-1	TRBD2	CASSAETSLYLSLPNNEQFF	TGCGCCAGCAGTGCGGAGACTAGCCTGTACCTAAGCCTCCCGAATAATGAGCAGTTCTTC
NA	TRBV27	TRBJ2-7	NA	CASSLYFRPADEQYF	TGTGCCAGCAGTCTATATTTTAGGCCTGCGGACGAGCAGTACTTC
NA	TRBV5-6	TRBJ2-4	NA	CASSWDTLAKNIQYF	TGTGCCAGCAGCTGGGACACCTTAGCCAAAAACATTCAGTACTTC
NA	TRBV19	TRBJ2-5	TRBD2	CASSSGRGAQYF	TGTGCCAGTAGTAGCGGGAGAGGGGCCCAGTACTTC
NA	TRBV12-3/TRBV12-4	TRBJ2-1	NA	CASSLADGDTRFF	TGTGCCAGCAGTTTAGCGGATGGGGACACCAGGTTCTTC
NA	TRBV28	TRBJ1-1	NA	CASSFGTEAFF	TGTGCCAGTAGCTTCGGGACTGAAGCTTTCTTT
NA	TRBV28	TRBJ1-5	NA	CASSAYRLNQPQHF	TGTGCCAGCAGTGCTTATAGATTAAATCAGCCCCAGCATTTT
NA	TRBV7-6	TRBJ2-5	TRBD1	CASSFPGQGDGETQYF	TGTGCCAGCAGCTTCCCGGGACAGGGGGATGGGGAGACCCAGTACTTC
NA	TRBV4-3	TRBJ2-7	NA	CASSQDTEGTSSYEQYF	TGCGCCAGCAGCCAAGATACCGAGGGAACCTCCTCCTACGAGCAGTACTTC
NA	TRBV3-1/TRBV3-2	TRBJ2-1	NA	CASIVSGGNEQFF	TGTGCCAGCATAGTCTCAGGGGGGAATGAGCAGTTCTTC
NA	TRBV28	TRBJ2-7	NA	CASTLGVVPYEQYF	TGTGCCAGCACCCTAGGGGTTGTCCCCTACGAGCAGTACTTC
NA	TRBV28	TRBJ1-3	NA	CASSSTGDYSGNTIYF	TGTGCCAGCAGTTCAACCGGGGACTACTCTGGAAACACCATATATTTT
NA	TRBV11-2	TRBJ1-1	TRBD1	CASISGTGRMNTEAFF	TGTGCCAGCATCTCCGGGACAGGACGTATGAACACTGAAGCTTTCTTT
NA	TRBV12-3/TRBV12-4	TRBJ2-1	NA	CASSPGTVRFF	TGTGCCAGCAGCCCCGGGACTGTGAGGTTCTTC
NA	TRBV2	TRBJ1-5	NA	CASSHAGANQPQHF	TGTGCCAGCAGCCACGCGGGGGCAAATCAGCCCCAGCATTTT
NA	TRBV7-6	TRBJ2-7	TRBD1	CASSSMTGPSYEQYF	TGTGCCAGCAGCTCAATGACAGGGCCAAGCTACGAGCAGTACTTC
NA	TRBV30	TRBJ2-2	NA	CAWSVLAGTTGELFF	TGTGCCTGGAGTGTACTGGCGGGGACCACCGGGGAGCTGTTTTTT
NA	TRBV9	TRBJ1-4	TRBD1	CASSSSQGADEKLFF	TGTGCCAGCAGCTCGTCACAGGGGGCGGATGAAAAACTGTTTTTT
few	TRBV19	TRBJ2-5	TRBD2	CASSPGLAGGPRETQYF	TGTGCCAGTAGCCCGGGACTAGCGGGAGGGCCTCGGGAGACCCAGTACTTC
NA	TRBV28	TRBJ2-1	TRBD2	CASSSPAGVPYNEQFF	TGTGCCAGCAGTTCTCCAGCGGGAGTCCCATACAATGAGCAGTTCTTC
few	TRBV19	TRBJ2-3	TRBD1	CASSTPGQGPDTQYF	TGTGCCAGTAGTACTCCGGGACAGGGGCCAGATACGCAGTATTTT
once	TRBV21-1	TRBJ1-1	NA	CASSKERTGSNTEAFF	TGTGCCAGCAGCAAAGAAAGGACAGGGTCGAACACTGAAGCTTTCTTT
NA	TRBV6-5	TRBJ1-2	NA	CASSYSTASNGYTF	TGTGCCAGCAGTTATTCGACAGCTTCGAATGGCTACACCTTC
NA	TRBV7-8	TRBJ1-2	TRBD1	CASSSRDRIGYGYTF	TGTGCCAGCAGCAGCCGGGACAGGATAGGTTATGGCTACACCTTC
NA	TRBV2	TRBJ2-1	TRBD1	CAERPSGGAYNEQFF	TGTGCCGAAAGGCCGTCAGGGGGCGCATACAATGAGCAGTTCTTC
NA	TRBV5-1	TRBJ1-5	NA	CASSLGTGGNQPQHF	TGCGCCAGCAGCTTGGGGACGGGGGGGAATCAGCCCCAGCATTTT